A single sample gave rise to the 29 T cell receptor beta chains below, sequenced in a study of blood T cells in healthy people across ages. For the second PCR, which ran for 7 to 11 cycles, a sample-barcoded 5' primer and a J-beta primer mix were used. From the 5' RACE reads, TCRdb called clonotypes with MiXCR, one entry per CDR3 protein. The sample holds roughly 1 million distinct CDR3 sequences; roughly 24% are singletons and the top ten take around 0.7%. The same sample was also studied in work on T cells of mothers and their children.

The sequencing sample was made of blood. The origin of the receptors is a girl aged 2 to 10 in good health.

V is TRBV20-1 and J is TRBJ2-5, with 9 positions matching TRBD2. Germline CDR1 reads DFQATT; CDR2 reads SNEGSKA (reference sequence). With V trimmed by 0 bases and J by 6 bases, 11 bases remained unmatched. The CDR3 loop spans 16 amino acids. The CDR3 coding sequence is TGCAGTGCTAGAGATCTCCAGGGACTAGCAATTCAGACCCAGTACTTC. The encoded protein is CSARDLQGLAIQTQYF.

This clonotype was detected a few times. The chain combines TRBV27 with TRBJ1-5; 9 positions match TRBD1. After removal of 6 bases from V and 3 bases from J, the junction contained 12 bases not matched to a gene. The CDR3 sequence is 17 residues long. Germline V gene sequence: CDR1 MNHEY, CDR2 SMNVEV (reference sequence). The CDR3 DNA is TGTGCCAGCAGCCCTCTTCCGGGACAGGGTAACAATCAGCCCCAGCATTTT. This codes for CASSPLPGQGNNQPQHF.

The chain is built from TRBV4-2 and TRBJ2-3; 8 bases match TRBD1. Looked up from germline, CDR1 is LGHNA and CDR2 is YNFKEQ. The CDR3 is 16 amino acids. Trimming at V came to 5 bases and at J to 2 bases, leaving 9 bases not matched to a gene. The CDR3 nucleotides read TGTGCCAGCAGCTCACCCAACAGGGGGGACACAGATACGCAGTATTTT. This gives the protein CASSSPNRGDTDTQYF.

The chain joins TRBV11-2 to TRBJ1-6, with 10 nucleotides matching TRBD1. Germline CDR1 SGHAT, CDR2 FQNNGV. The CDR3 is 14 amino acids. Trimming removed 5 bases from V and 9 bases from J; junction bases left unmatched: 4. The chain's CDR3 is CASSVDRGPSPLHF. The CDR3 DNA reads TGTGCCAGCAGCGTCGACAGGGGGCCTTCACCCCTCCACTTT.

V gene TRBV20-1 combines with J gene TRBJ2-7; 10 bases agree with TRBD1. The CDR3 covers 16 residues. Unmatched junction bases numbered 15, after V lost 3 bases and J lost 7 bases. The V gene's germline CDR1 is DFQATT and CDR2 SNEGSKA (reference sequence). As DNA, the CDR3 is TGCAGTGCTAGGTCTTGGCCCCTAGACAGGGGGCGGGAGCAGTACTTC. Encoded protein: CSARSWPLDRGREQYF.

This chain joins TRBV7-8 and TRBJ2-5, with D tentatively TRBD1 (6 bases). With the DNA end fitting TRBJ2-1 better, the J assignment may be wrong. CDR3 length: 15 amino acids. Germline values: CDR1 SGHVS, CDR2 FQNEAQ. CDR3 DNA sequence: TGTGCCAGCACCACAGGGATGAGCCCTTGGAATGAGCAGTTCTTC. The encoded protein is CASTTGMSPWNEQFF.

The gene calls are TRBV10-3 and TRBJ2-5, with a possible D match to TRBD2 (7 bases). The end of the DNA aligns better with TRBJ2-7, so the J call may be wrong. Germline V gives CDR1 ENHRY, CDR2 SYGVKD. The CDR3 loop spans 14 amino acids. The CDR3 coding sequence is TGTGCCATCGGGAAGGGGGGGACTACCTACGAGCAGTACTTC. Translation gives CAIGKGGTTYEQYF.

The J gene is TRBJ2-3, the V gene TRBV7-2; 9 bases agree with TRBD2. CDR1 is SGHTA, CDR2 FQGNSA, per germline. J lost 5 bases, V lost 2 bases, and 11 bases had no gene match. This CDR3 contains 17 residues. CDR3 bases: TGTGCCAGCAGCTTAATCGGCGGGGGGGCCATGCTAGATACGCAGTATTTT. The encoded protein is CASSLIGGGAMLDTQYF. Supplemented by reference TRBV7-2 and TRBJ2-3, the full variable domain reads GAGVSQSPSNKVTEKGKDVELRCDPISGHTALYWYRQSLGQGLEFLIYFQGNSAPDKSGLPSDRFSAERTGGSVSTLTIQRTQQEDSAVYLCASSLIGGGAMLDTQYFGPGTRLTVL.

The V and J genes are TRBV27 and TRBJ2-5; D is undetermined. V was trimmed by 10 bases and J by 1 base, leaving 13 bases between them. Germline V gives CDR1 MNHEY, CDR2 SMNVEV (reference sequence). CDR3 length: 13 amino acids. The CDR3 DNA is TGTGCCACTTCCGTTTTCCCCCAAGAGACCCAGTACTTC. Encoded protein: CATSVFPQETQYF.

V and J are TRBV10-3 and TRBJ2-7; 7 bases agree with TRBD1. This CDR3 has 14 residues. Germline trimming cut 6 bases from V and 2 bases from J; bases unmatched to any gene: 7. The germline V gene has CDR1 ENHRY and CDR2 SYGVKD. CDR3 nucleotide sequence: TGTGCCATCAGCAAGGGACAGACCGCCTACGAGCAGTACTTC. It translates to CAISKGQTAYEQYF.

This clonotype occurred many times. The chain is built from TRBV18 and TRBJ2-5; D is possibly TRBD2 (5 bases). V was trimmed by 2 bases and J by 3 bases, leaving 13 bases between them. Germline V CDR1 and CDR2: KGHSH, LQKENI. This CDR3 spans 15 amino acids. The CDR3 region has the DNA TGTGCCAGCTCACCAATGTACTTCGGGGAAGAGACCCAGTACTTC. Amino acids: CASSPMYFGEETQYF.

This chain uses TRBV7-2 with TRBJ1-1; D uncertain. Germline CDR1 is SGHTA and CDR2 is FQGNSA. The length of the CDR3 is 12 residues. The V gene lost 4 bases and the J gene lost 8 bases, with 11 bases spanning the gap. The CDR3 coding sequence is TGTGCCAGCAGCTCGGCCGGGATCGAAGCTTTCTTT. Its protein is CASSSAGIEAFF.

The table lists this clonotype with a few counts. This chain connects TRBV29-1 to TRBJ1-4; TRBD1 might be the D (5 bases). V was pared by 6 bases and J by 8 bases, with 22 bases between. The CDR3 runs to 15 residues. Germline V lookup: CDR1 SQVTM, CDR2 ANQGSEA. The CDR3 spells CSVNRLGVTGEKLFF. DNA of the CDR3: TGCAGCGTGAATAGATTGGGGGTGACGGGAGAAAAACTGTTTTTT.

The CDR3: CASSSSLAVSYNEQFF. The CDR3 coding sequence is TGTGCCAGCAGTTCCTCCCTAGCGGTCTCCTACAATGAGCAGTTCTTC. This chain connects TRBV6-6 to TRBJ2-1; 7 bases are a match to TRBD2. J gave up 0 bases and V 4 bases, and 6 bases lay outside the gene matches. CDR1 MNHNY and CDR2 SVGAGI come from the germline V gene (reference sequence). The CDR3 sequence is 16 residues long.

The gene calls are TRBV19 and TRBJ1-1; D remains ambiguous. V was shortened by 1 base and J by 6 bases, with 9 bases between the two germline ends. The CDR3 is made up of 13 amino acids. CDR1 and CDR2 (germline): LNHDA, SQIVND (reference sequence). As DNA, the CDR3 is TGTGCCAGTAGTATAGGTAGAGGGTCTGAAGCTTTCTTT. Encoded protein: CASSIGRGSEAFF.

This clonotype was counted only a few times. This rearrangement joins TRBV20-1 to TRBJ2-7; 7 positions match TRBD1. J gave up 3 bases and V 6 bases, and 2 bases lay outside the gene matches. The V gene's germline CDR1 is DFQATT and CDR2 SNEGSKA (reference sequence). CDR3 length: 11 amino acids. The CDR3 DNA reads TGCAGTGCCTGGGACAGCTACGAGCAGTACTTC. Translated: CSAWDSYEQYF.

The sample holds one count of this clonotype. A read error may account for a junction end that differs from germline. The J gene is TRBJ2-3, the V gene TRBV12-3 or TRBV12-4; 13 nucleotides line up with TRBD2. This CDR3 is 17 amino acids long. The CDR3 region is CAGSGTSGEYRADTQYF. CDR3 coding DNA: TGTGCCGGCAGTGGGACTAGCGGGGAATATCGGGCAGATACGCAGTATTTT.

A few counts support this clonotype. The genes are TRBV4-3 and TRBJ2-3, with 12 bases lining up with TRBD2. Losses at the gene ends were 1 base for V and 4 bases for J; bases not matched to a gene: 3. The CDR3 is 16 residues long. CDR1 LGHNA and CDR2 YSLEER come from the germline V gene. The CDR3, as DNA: TGCGCCAGCAGCCAAGTACTAGCGGGGGGCGCAGATACGCAGTATTTT. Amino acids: CASSQVLAGGADTQYF.

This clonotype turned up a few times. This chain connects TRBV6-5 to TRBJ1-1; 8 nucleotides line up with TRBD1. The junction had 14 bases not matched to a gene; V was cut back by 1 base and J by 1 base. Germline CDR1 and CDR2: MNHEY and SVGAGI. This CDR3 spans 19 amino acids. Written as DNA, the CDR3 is TGTGCCAGCAGTTACTACTATCGGACAGGGAAAAGCGCGAACACTGAAGCTTTCTTT. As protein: CASSYYYRTGKSANTEAFF.

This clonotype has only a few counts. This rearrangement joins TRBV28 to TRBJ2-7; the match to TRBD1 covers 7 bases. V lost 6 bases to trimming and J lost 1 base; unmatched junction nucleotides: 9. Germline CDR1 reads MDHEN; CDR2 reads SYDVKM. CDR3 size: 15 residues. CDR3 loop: CASSMTGPSSYEQYF. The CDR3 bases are TGTGCCAGCAGCATGACAGGGCCCTCTTCCTACGAGCAGTACTTC.

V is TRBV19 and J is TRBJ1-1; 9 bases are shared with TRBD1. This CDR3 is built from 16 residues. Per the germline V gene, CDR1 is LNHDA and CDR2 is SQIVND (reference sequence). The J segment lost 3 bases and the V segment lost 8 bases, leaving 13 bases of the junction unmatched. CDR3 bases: TGTGCCAGTGGCGGGACAGGGAGCCGATTTGACACTGAAGCTTTCTTT. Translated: CASGGTGSRFDTEAFF.

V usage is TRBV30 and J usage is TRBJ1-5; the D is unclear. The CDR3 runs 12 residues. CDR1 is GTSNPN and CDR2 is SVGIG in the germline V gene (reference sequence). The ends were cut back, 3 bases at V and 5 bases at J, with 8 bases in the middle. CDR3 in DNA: TGTGCCTGGAGCCCCGGCGATCAGCCCCAGCATTTT. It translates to CAWSPGDQPQHF.

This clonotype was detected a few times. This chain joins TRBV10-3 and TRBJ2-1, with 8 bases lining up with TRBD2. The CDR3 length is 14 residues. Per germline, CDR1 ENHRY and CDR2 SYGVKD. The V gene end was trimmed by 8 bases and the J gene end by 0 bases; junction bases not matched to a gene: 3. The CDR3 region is CAIGSGSSYNEQFF. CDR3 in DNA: TGTGCCATCGGGAGCGGGAGCTCCTACAATGAGCAGTTCTTC.

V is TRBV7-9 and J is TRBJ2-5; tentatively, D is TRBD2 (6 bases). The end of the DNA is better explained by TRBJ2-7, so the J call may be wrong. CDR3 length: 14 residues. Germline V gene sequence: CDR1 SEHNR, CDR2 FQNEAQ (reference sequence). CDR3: CASSLRLGGNEQYF. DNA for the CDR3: TGTGCCAGCAGCTTACGGTTGGGGGGAAACGAGCAGTACTTC.

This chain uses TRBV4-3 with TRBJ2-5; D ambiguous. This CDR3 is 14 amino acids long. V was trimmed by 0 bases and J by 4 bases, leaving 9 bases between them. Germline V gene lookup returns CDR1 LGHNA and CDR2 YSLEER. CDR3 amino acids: CASSQDFSGETQYF. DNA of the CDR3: TGCGCCAGCAGCCAAGACTTTTCCGGAGAGACCCAGTACTTC.

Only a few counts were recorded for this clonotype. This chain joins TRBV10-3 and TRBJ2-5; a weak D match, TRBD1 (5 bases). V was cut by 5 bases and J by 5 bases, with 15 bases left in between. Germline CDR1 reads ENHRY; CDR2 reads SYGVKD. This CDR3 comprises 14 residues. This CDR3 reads CAISSDSLGETQYF. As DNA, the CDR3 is TGTGCCATCAGTTCCGACAGCCTCGGGGAGACCCAGTACTTC.

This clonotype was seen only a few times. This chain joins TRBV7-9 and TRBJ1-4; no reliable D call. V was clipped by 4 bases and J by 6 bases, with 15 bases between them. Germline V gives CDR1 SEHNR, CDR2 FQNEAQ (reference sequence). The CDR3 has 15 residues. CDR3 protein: CASSSSKEIYEKLFF. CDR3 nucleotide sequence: TGTGCCAGCAGCTCTTCTAAAGAGATTTATGAAAAACTGTTTTTT. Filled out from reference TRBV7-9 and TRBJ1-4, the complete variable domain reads DTGVSQNPRHKITKRGQNVTFRCDPISEHNRLYWYRQTLGQGPEFLTYFQNEAQLEKSRLLSDRFSAERPKGSFSTLEIQRTEQGDSAMYLCASSSSKEIYEKLFFGSGTQLSVL.

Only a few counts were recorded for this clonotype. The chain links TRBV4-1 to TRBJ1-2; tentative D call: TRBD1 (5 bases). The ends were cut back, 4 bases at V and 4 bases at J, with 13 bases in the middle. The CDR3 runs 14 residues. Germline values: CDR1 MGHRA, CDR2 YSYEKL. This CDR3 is CASSLTGTLYGYTF. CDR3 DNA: TGCGCCAGCAGCCTCACAGGAACCCTCTATGGCTACACCTTC.

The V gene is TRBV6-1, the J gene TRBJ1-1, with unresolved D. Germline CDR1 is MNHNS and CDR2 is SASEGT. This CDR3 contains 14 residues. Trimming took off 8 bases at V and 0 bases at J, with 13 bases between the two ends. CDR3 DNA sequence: TGTGCCAGCCCGACCGACGGCCTGAACACTGAAGCTTTCTTT. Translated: CASPTDGLNTEAFF.